The next 29 T cell receptor beta chains were all read from a single sample in a study of cytomegalovirus exposure and HLA in healthy donors. PCR used 60 Vbeta primers and 13 Jbeta primers. The repertoire was sequenced with immunoSEQ multiplex PCR; TCRdb's copy has only in-frame clones and lacks some. The sample has 110,000 to 150,000 clones, roughly 65% seen once. The sample comprised PBMCs. These receptors originate from a man aged 55 to 69 in good health and CMV-seronegative.

The CDR3: CASSQTGWEWWYTF. The CDR3 region has the DNA TGCGCCAGCAGCCAAACAGGGTGGGAATGGTGGTACACCTTC. The chain joins TRBV5-1 to TRBJ1-2, with D possibly being TRBD1 (6 bases). The CDR3 loop spans 14 amino acids. Looked up from germline, CDR1 is SGHRS and CDR2 is YFSETQ. V dropped 4 bases and J dropped 11 bases, with 21 bases sitting between them.

This clone was counted a single time. The rearrangement joins TRBV28 to TRBJ2-7, with D uncertain. V was pared by 6 bases and J by 5 bases, with 11 bases between. Germline-derived CDR1 and CDR2 are MDHEN and SYDVKM. The CDR3 covers 12 residues. Here the CDR3 reads CASSPPTHEQYF. CDR3 sequence (DNA): TGTGCCAGCAGCCCGCCCACTCACGAGCAGTACTTC.

This clone was observed a single time. The gene calls are TRBV19 and TRBJ2-5; 8 bases are shared with TRBD1. Germline assignment: CDR1 LNHDA and CDR2 SQIVND (reference sequence). This CDR3 comprises 14 residues. V dropped 5 bases and J dropped 5; count of bases not matched to a gene: 7. The DNA of the CDR3 is TGTGCCAGTAGTCATCCGACAGGGGCGGAGACCCAGTACTTC. Translating gives CASSHPTGAETQYF.

The chain has TRBV7-8 and TRBJ2-3; 12 bases align to TRBD2. J gave up 4 bases and V 3 bases, and 2 bases lay outside the gene matches. Germline-derived CDR1 and CDR2 are SGHVS and FQNEAQ. This CDR3 region has 15 residues. CDR3 coding DNA: TGTGCCAGCAGCTTCGCTAGCGGGAGGGCAGATACGCAGTATTTT. Its protein product is CASSFASGRADTQYF.

The chain carries TRBV27 and TRBJ2-7, with 9 bases matching TRBD1. Per the germline V gene, CDR1 is MNHEY and CDR2 is SMNVEV (reference sequence). With 7 bases clipped from V and 7 bases from J, the junction kept 17 bases outside the gene matches. This CDR3 has 16 amino acids. The CDR3 bases are TGTGCCAGCACTTTGAGGTCCGGGACAGGGCGTCGGGAGCAGTACTTC. Protein: CASTLRSGTGRREQYF.

The V gene is TRBV5-1, the J gene TRBJ2-2; 8 nucleotides align to TRBD2. Germline CDR1 reads SGHRS; CDR2 reads YFSETQ. V was pared by 4 bases and J by 2 bases, with 7 bases of the junction left unmatched. The CDR3 is made up of 16 amino acids. DNA of the CDR3: TGCGCCAGCAGCGTCACTAGCGGAGGTAACACCGGGGAGCTGTTTTTT. Encoded protein: CASSVTSGGNTGELFF. Based on the CDR3 plus reference TRBV5-1 and TRBJ2-2, the full variable domain is KAGVTQTPRYLIKTRGQQVTLSCSPISGHRSVSWYQQTPGQGLQFLFEYFSETQRNKGNFPGRFSGRQFSNSRSEMNVSTLELGDSALYLCASSVTSGGNTGELFFGEGSRLTVL.

V is TRBV7-9 and J is TRBJ2-1, with D tentatively TRBD2 (5 bases). This CDR3 has 16 residues. The V and J ends lost 4 bases and 4 bases respectively, with 17 bases between them. Germline V gene sequence: CDR1 SEHNR, CDR2 FQNEAQ (reference sequence). The CDR3 coding sequence is TGTGCCAGCAGCTCCTATACTAGTGTGGCATACAATGAGCAGTTCTTC. This translates into CASSSYTSVAYNEQFF.

The chain has TRBV6-5 and TRBJ2-5, with TRBD1 matching 8 bases. V was clipped by 2 bases and J by 4 bases; unmatched bases: 6. The CDR3 is made up of 15 amino acids. Germline V CDR1 and CDR2: MNHEY, SVGAGI. CDR3 in DNA: TGTGCCAGCAGTTACCTCGGACAGGGTGCAGAGACCCAGTACTTC. Residues: CASSYLGQGAETQYF.

This clone showed up just a few times. The gene calls are TRBV6-4 and TRBJ2-2, with D maybe TRBD2 (6 bases). The CDR3 sequence is 13 residues long. Germline-derived CDR1 and CDR2 are MRHNA and SNTAGT. V was clipped by 4 bases and J by 8 bases, with 11 bases between them. The DNA for the CDR3 is TGTGCCAGCAGTGTTGGAGGGAAAGGGGAGCTGTTTTTT. This encodes CASSVGGKGELFF.

The V and J genes are TRBV5-6 and TRBJ1-1; the D gene is possibly TRBD1 (6 bases). The ends were cut back, 4 bases at V and 3 bases at J, with 13 bases in the middle. The germline V gene encodes CDR1 SGHDT and CDR2 YYEEEE. CDR3 length: 14 residues. CDR3 in DNA: TGTGCCAGCAGCCGGGGGGCAGGGGACACTGAAGCTTTCTTT. Its translation: CASSRGAGDTEAFF.

This clone was seen a few times. The chain links TRBV30 to TRBJ1-1; D is unresolved. V was clipped by 5 bases and J by 2 bases, with 12 bases between them. CDR3 length: 13 residues. Germline loops: CDR1 GTSNPN, CDR2 SVGIG (reference sequence). CDR3 nucleotide sequence: TGTGCCTGGGAACTAGGTGGAAACACTGAAGCTTTCTTT. Amino acid sequence: CAWELGGNTEAFF.

This clone occurred a few times. This chain connects TRBV5-1 to TRBJ1-4; D uncertain. This CDR3 comprises 16 residues. CDR1 is SGHRS and CDR2 is YFSETQ in the germline V gene. V was clipped by 0 bases and J by 3 bases, with 12 bases between them. Here the CDR3 DNA reads TGCGCCAGCAGCTTGGCAGCCGGGGATCCTAATGAAAAACTGTTTTTT. Translating gives CASSLAAGDPNEKLFF.

V usage is TRBV7-2 and J usage is TRBJ2-7; D is unclear. Germline CDR1 reads SGHTA; CDR2 reads FQGNSA. Trimming shortened V by 1 base and J by 3 bases, and 7 bases separated the two germline ends. The CDR3 contains 13 residues. CDR3 coding DNA: TGTGCCAGCAGCTTAGGGTCAGGCTACGAGCAGTACTTC. This translates into CASSLGSGYEQYF.

The V and J genes are TRBV5-4 and TRBJ2-3; 15 nucleotides agree with TRBD2. Germline lookup yields CDR1 SGHNT and CDR2 YYREEE (reference sequence). This CDR3 is built from 16 residues. The V and J ends lost 4 bases and 9 bases, in that order; junction bases with no gene match: 9. The DNA of the CDR3 is TGTGCCAGCAGCACAGGACTAGCGGGAGGGCGCGCGACGCAGTATTTT. This sequence encodes CASSTGLAGGRATQYF. Based on the CDR3 plus reference TRBV5-4 and TRBJ2-3, the full variable domain is ETGVTQSPTHLIKTRGQQVTLRCSSQSGHNTVSWYQQALGQGPQFIFQYYREEENGRGNFPPRFSGLQFPNYSSELNVNALELDDSALYLCASSTGLAGGRATQYFGPGTRLTVL.

V usage is TRBV5-1 and J usage is TRBJ1-1, with TRBD1 matching over 7 bases. The germline V gene has CDR1 SGHRS and CDR2 YFSETQ. The CDR3 totals 16 residues. J lost 0 bases, V lost 3 bases, and 8 bases had no gene match. The CDR3 sequence: CASSSTPTGMNTEAFF. The CDR3 DNA sequence: TGCGCCAGCAGCTCGACCCCGACAGGGATGAACACTGAAGCTTTCTTT.

This chain joins TRBV19 and TRBJ1-2; TRBD1 matches 7 bases. CDR3 length: 13 residues. After removal of 3 bases from V and 8 bases from J, the junction contained 6 bases not matched to a gene. CDR1 and CDR2 from the germline V gene are LNHDA and SQIVND (reference sequence). CDR3 protein: CASSIADRYGYTF. The CDR3 nucleotides read TGTGCCAGTAGTATCGCGGACAGGTACGGCTACACCTTC.

The CDR3 here is CASSRSRTGMGTGELFF. The CDR3 nucleotides read TGTGCCAGCAGCCGTTCACGCACAGGGATGGGCACCGGGGAGCTGTTTTTT. The rearrangement joins TRBV7-3 to TRBJ2-2, with D tentatively TRBD1 (6 bases). Germline CDR1 reads SGHTA; CDR2 reads FQGTGA. V was clipped by 5 bases and J by 4 bases, with 20 bases between them. The CDR3 consists of 17 residues.

This clone was counted between two and nine times. The chain recombines TRBV5-1 with TRBJ1-2; TRBD1 matches 9 bases. The J segment lost 1 base and the V segment lost 0 bases, leaving 4 bases of the junction unmatched. The germline CDR1 and CDR2 sequences are SGHRS and YFSETQ. CDR3 length equals 16 residues. CDR3 nucleotides: TGCGCCAGCAGCTTGGATGGACAGGGGTATAACTATGGCTACACCTTC. This codes for CASSLDGQGYNYGYTF. The entire variable domain, with the rest obtained from reference TRBV5-1 and TRBJ1-2, is as follows: KAGVTQTPRYLIKTRGQQVTLSCSPISGHRSVSWYQQTPGQGLQFLFEYFSETQRNKGNFPGRFSGRQFSNSRSEMNVSTLELGDSALYLCASSLDGQGYNYGYTFGSGTRLTVV.

The chain combines TRBV4-3 with TRBJ2-3; 10 positions agree with TRBD2. This CDR3 spans 17 amino acids. In germline, CDR1 is LGHNA, CDR2 YSLEER. V was clipped by 1 base and J by 4 bases; unmatched bases: 8. The CDR3 DNA follows: TGCGCCAGCAGCCAAGGAGCTAGAGCGGGAGGGCCAGATACGCAGTATTTT. This sequence encodes CASSQGARAGGPDTQYF.

This chain uses TRBV2 with TRBJ2-1; D is unresolved. Germline-derived CDR1 and CDR2 are SNHLY and FYNNEI. The germline V and J ends were trimmed by 2 bases and 2 bases, with 7 bases remaining between them. This CDR3 is 14 amino acids long. The CDR3 protein is CASSERVTYNEQFF. CDR3 sequence (DNA): TGTGCCAGCAGTGAACGAGTTACCTACAATGAGCAGTTCTTC.

The CDR3 nucleotides read TGTGCCAGCAGTTCAACTCGCGTCGGATTACAGGGAGATGGCTACACCTTC. Its translation is CASSSTRVGLQGDGYTF. The chain combines TRBV28 with TRBJ1-2, with TRBD1 as a possible D gene (6 bases). Germline values: CDR1 MDHEN, CDR2 SYDVKM. V was shortened by 4 bases and J by 6 bases, with 24 bases between the two germline ends. This CDR3 is 17 amino acids long.

The chain recombines TRBV11-2 with TRBJ1-1, with TRBD1 identical over 9 bases. Germline V gene data show CDR1 as SGHAT and CDR2 as FQNNGV. The CDR3 sequence is 14 residues long. V lost 8 bases, J lost 1 base, and 5 bases stayed unmatched. The DNA for the CDR3 is TGTGCCAGCGGTGGGACAGGGACGAACACTGAAGCTTTCTTT. It specifies CASGGTGTNTEAFF.

In DNA form, the CDR3 reads TGTGCCAGTAGTATGTCCAGGGATGATGGCTACACCTTC. Amino acids: CASSMSRDDGYTF. The V gene is TRBV19, the J gene TRBJ1-2, with D perhaps matching TRBD1 (5 bases). V shed 3 bases and J shed 6 bases, with 11 bases lying between them. CDR1 and CDR2 from the germline V gene are LNHDA and SQIVND (reference sequence). The CDR3 is 13 amino acids.

This chain links TRBV4-2 with TRBJ2-4, with 13 positions matching TRBD2. CDR1 LGHNA and CDR2 YNFKEQ come from the germline V gene. V lost 0 bases to trimming and J lost 2 bases; unmatched junction nucleotides: 13. The CDR3 runs 21 residues. The CDR3 DNA reads TGTGCCAGCAGCCAAGATCGGACTAGCGGGAGCGGTATAGTGCCCAAAAACATTCAGTACTTC. Its protein product is CASSQDRTSGSGIVPKNIQYF.

Regarding this clone: Germline is not matched at one junction end, which may reflect a read error. The rearrangement joins TRBV7-7 to TRBJ2-2; 13 bases fit TRBD2. This CDR3 is built from 16 residues. CDR1 is SSHAT, CDR2 FNYEAQ, per germline (reference sequence). The CDR3 DNA reads as TGTGCTAGCAGCTCCACTAGCGGGAGGGCCGGCGGGGAGCTGTTTTTT. Protein sequence: CASSSTSGRAGGELFF. The complete variable domain, with remaining parts taken from reference TRBV7-7 and TRBJ2-2, reads GAGVSQSPRYKVTKRGQDVTLRCDPISSHATLYWYQQALGQGPEFLTYFNYEAQPDKSGLPSDRFSAERPEGSISTLTIQRTEQRDSAMYRCASSSTSGRAGGELFFGEGSRLTVL.

The sample holds a few counts of this clone. The genes are TRBV11-2 and TRBJ2-6; TRBD1 might be the D (6 bases). This CDR3 has 18 residues. V gave up 3 bases and J gave up 0 bases, with 15 bases separating them. Germline V CDR1 and CDR2: SGHAT, FQNNGV. The CDR3 sequence is CASSLDSYSASGANVLTF. The CDR3 region has the DNA TGTGCCAGCAGCTTGGACAGTTACTCAGCCTCTGGGGCCAACGTCCTGACTTTC.

V gene TRBV30 combines with J gene TRBJ2-3; 10 bases fit TRBD2. Germline V gene sequence: CDR1 GTSNPN, CDR2 SVGIG (reference sequence). CDR3 length equals 16 residues. Losses at the gene ends were 3 bases for V and 6 bases for J; bases not matched to a gene: 12. The DNA for the CDR3 is TGTGCCTGGAGGGCCGGGACTAGCGCGCTGGGGGATACGCAGTATTTT. Residues: CAWRAGTSALGDTQYF.

A few counts support this clone. This sequence joins TRBV29-1 and TRBJ2-3, with D perhaps TRBD1 (5 bases). V was shortened by 2 bases and J by 1 base, with 10 bases between the two germline ends. The CDR3 runs 14 residues. Germline V gene lookup returns CDR1 SQVTM and CDR2 ANQGSEA. CDR3 nucleotide sequence: TGCAGCGTTGAATCAGGGTTCGGCACAGATACGCAGTATTTT. Translating gives CSVESGFGTDTQYF.

The CDR3 protein is CASSRGLAGVNEQFF. The CDR3 coding sequence is TGCGCCAGCAGCAGGGGACTAGCGGGAGTGAATGAGCAGTTCTTC. The V gene is TRBV5-1, the J gene TRBJ2-1; TRBD2 aligns across 14 bases. Germline loops: CDR1 SGHRS, CDR2 YFSETQ. V trimming: 4 bases; J trimming: 7 bases; junction bases outside the gene matches: 4. The CDR3 has 15 amino acids.